A selection of T cell receptor beta chains follows, all from one sample in a study of shared clonotypes between healthy human individuals. The repertoire was sequenced with immunoSEQ multiplex PCR; TCRdb's copy has only in-frame clones and lacks some. Among around 2.1 million clones listed, more than 85% were seen once. Sample: naive CD8+ T cells from PBMCs. The receptors shown here come from a man aged 18 to 29 in good health. Some clones in this sample may be carry-over from other donors' samples. Both conserved end residues are part of each CDR3. A D gene is named only where the DNA matches it firmly. Clone size is not always given. Where it is, it says once, few, many or a class for expanded clones.

D,J,size,V,DNA,CDR3
.,TRBJ2-7,.,TRBV27,TGTGCCAGCAGAGGGATATCCTACGAGCAGTACTTC,CASRGISYEQYF
TRBD2,TRBJ2-7,.,TRBV27,TGTGCCAGCAGTCTAGCGGGCCTATACTACGAGCAGTACTTC,CASSLAGLYYEQYF
.,TRBJ1-1,.,TRBV2,TGTGCCAGCAGTGAAGTAAACACTGAAGCTTTCTTT,CASSEVNTEAFF
.,TRBJ1-5,few,TRBV15,TGTGCCACCAGCAGAGCCCTTAGCAATCAGCCCCAGCATTTT,CATSRALSNQPQHF
TRBD2,TRBJ2-5,.,TRBV7-9,TGTGCCAGCAGCCCCAGGACTAGCGGGAGGAGAGAGACCCAGTACTTC,CASSPRTSGRRETQYF
.,TRBJ2-7,.,TRBV27,TGTGCCAGCAGTTTTTCTAGTGAAGCCTACGAGCAGTACTTC,CASSFSSEAYEQYF
TRBD2,TRBJ2-3,.,TRBV10-3,TGTGCCATCAGTGAGAGGCTAGCGGGGGGGGCTAGCACAGATACGCAGTATTTT,CAISERLAGGASTDTQYF
TRBD2,TRBJ2-1,.,TRBV19,TGTGCCAGTAGCGACCCGGGACTAGCGTACAATGAGCAGTTCTTC,CASSDPGLAYNEQFF
.,TRBJ2-1,.,TRBV27,TGTGCCAGCAGTTTAGGACGCTTCCATTTCTTC,CASSLGRFHFF
.,TRBJ1-2,.,TRBV27,TGTGCCAGCAGTTTGTCAAGGCTGCCTCTCTATGGCTACACCTTC,CASSLSRLPLYGYTF
TRBD1,TRBJ2-7,once,TRBV5-1,TGCGCCAGCGGACAGGGGACCTCCTACGAGCAGTACTTC,CASGQGTSYEQYF
.,TRBJ2-7,.,TRBV27,TGTGCCAGCAGATCTCCGCGGGACCACCGGTTCGACGAGCAGTACTTC,CASRSPRDHRFDEQYF
TRBD1,TRBJ1-1,.,TRBV9,TGTGCCAGCAGTCCCGGGACAGGGGTGAACACTGAAGCTTTCTTT,CASSPGTGVNTEAFF
TRBD2,TRBJ2-1,.,TRBV28,TGTGCCAGCAGTCTCCTAACTAGCGGGACCCACAATGAGCAGTTCTTC,CASSLLTSGTHNEQFF
TRBD2,TRBJ2-1,.,TRBV7-3,TGTGCCAGCAGCTTACCCCCTAGCGGGAGCTCCTACAATGAGCAGTTCTTC,CASSLPPSGSSYNEQFF
.,TRBJ1-1,.,TRBV27,TGTGCCAGCAGTTTAATCTCGGCAGCTCGATCTGAAGCTTTCTTT,CASSLISAARSEAFF
.,TRBJ2-7,.,TRBV2,TGTGCCAGCAGTGAATCCGGCGGAACCACCTACGAGCAGTACTTC,CASSESGGTTYEQYF
TRBD1,TRBJ2-7,.,TRBV18,TGTGCCAGCTCACCAAAGCCCCCGGGACAGTCCTACGAGCAGTACTTC,CASSPKPPGQSYEQYF
.,TRBJ1-4,.,TRBV28,TGTGCCAGCGATGCCGGACGGAGGAAGGAAAAACTGTTTTTT,CASDAGRRKEKLFF
.,TRBJ1-1,.,TRBV11-3,TGTGCCAGCAGCTTACTGAGCATGAACACTGAAGCTTTCTTT,CASSLLSMNTEAFF
TRBD1,TRBJ2-1,.,TRBV7-2,TGTGCCAGCAGCTCCCCCGTGGACAGGGGGCTTGGAAATGAGCAGTTCTTC,CASSSPVDRGLGNEQFF
.,TRBJ2-7,.,TRBV27,TGTGCCAGCAGTTTACGGGGGACACTTTACGAGCAGTACTTC,CASSLRGTLYEQYF
.,TRBJ2-1,once,TRBV27,TGTGCCAGCAGTCCCACCGGACAGCTAAACAATGAGCAGTTCTTC,CASSPTGQLNNEQFF
.,TRBJ2-3,.,TRBV9,TGTGCCAGCAGCCCACGAAGCCCCTCGTACACAGATACGCAGTATTTT,CASSPRSPSYTDTQYF
.,TRBJ1-2,.,TRBV19,TGTGCCAGTAGTATCCGGGCCGGCAGCCACTATGGCTACACCTTC,CASSIRAGSHYGYTF
.,TRBJ2-7,.,TRBV19,TGTGCCAGTAGTATTAAGATCCGCTACGAGCAGTACTTC,CASSIKIRYEQYF
TRBD1,TRBJ1-5,.,TRBV2,TGTGCCAGCAGTGAAGATTTAAGGGACAGAAGCAATCAGCCCCAGCATTTT,CASSEDLRDRSNQPQHF
.,TRBJ1-3,.,TRBV6-6,TGTGCCAGCAGTTACTGGGGTCCAGCCTCCGGAAACACCATATATTTT,CASSYWGPASGNTIYF
TRBD2,TRBJ2-1,.,TRBV7-2,TGTGCCAGCAGCTTGGGAGCGGGATTCAATGAGCAGTTCTTC,CASSLGAGFNEQFF
.,TRBJ1-2,.,TRBV11-2,TGTGCCAGCAGCTTTGTCGGGACGGTCTATGGCTACACCTTC,CASSFVGTVYGYTF
.,TRBJ2-7,.,TRBV15,TGTGCCACCGCCGGACGGTCCTACGAGCAGTACTTC,CATAGRSYEQYF
TRBD1,TRBJ2-2,.,TRBV6-5,TGTGCCAGCATGATACAGGGGACCGGGGAGCTGTTTTTT,CASMIQGTGELFF
.,TRBJ2-2,.,TRBV15,TGTGCCACCACCCAAAGGGCTGGCTCCGGGGAGCTGTTTTTT,CATTQRAGSGELFF
.,TRBJ2-1,.,TRBV5-1,TGCGCCAGCAGCTTGGCAGTGATAGCGCACAATGAGCAGTTCTTC,CASSLAVIAHNEQFF
TRBD1,TRBJ1-2,.,TRBV9,TGTGCCAGCAGCGTAGAGGGACAGGGGGATAGGGACTATGGCTACACCTTC,CASSVEGQGDRDYGYTF
.,TRBJ1-5,.,TRBV19,TGTGCCACCGCGACCGCCGGGAGACGGCAGCCCCAGCATTTT,CATATAGRRQPQHF
TRBD1,TRBJ1-1,.,TRBV7-9,TGTGCCAGCAGGCGGGGACAGGGTAACACTGAAGCTTTCTTT,CASRRGQGNTEAFF
.,TRBJ1-1,.,TRBV4-2,TGTGCCAGCAGCCCAAAACATGCTTTCACTGAAGCTTTCTTT,CASSPKHAFTEAFF
TRBD1,TRBJ1-5,.,TRBV27,TGTGCCAGCAGTTCCGGGACAGGGAGGAGGAGCAATCAGCCCCAGCATTTT,CASSSGTGRRSNQPQHF
.,TRBJ1-2,.,TRBV10-3,TGTGCCATCAGTGAGTCGGGTCAGGGCGTTGGCTACACCTTC,CAISESGQGVGYTF
.,TRBJ1-5,few,TRBV6-1,TGTGCCAGCAGTGAAGTTAGGGGGGAGAATAATCAGCCCCAGCATTTT,CASSEVRGENNQPQHF
TRBD1,TRBJ2-7,.,TRBV27,TGTGCCAGCAGTCCGAGGAGACAGGGGGCGGATGAGCAGTACTTC,CASSPRRQGADEQYF
.,TRBJ1-5,.,TRBV19,TGTGCCAGTAGTATTTCCAAACAGATTAGCAATCAGCCCCAGCATTTT,CASSISKQISNQPQHF
.,TRBJ2-5,.,TRBV2,TGTGCCAGCAGTGAGGGGAGGCAAAGAAGGGAGACCCAGTACTTC,CASSEGRQRRETQYF
.,TRBJ2-5,.,TRBV13,TGTGCCAGCAGCTCCGGGGGCGAGACCCAGTACTTC,CASSSGGETQYF
.,TRBJ2-1,.,TRBV29-1,TGCAGCGGAGAAAGCGGCAGCTCCTACAATGAGCAGTTCTTC,CSGESGSSYNEQFF
.,TRBJ1-2,once,TRBV2,TGTGCCAGCACCCCAGGGGCTAACTATGGCTACACCTTC,CASTPGANYGYTF
TRBD1,TRBJ1-1,once,TRBV27,TGTGCCAGCAGGACAGGGGTGAGGACTGAAGCTTTCTTT,CASRTGVRTEAFF
TRBD2,TRBJ2-2,.,TRBV9,TGTGCCAGCAGCGAGTCCCCACTAGCGGGAGAAGGGACCGGGGAGCTGTTTTTT,CASSESPLAGEGTGELFF
TRBD2,TRBJ2-7,.,TRBV19,TGTGCCAGTAGTATGCGGGAGGGCTACTACGAGCAGTACTTC,CASSMREGYYEQYF
TRBD1,TRBJ2-7,.,TRBV11-2,TGTGCCAGCAGCGCCCGGGGACAGGGTTACGAGCAGTACTTC,CASSARGQGYEQYF
.,TRBJ2-2,.,TRBV25-1,TGTGCCAGCAGTGTTTTGGAGGGCACCGGGGAGCTGTTTTTT,CASSVLEGTGELFF
.,TRBJ2-2,.,TRBV30,TGTGCCTGGAGTGTACTGGGTGGGGAGCTGTTTTTT,CAWSVLGGELFF
.,TRBJ2-7,few,TRBV29-1,TGCAGCGCTGGGAGAACCACCTACGAGCAGTACTTC,CSAGRTTYEQYF
.,TRBJ1-2,.,TRBV7-9,TGTGCCAGCAGCTTATTAGACAGGAGCCCCTATGGCTACACCTTC,CASSLLDRSPYGYTF
.,TRBJ2-7,.,TRBV19,TGTGCCAGTAGTGCGGGACAGAGAGGCTACGAGCAGTACTTC,CASSAGQRGYEQYF
TRBD1,TRBJ2-5,.,TRBV4-1,TGCGCCAGCAGCCAAGAACAGGGGGCAATCTACGAGACCCAGTACTTC,CASSQEQGAIYETQYF